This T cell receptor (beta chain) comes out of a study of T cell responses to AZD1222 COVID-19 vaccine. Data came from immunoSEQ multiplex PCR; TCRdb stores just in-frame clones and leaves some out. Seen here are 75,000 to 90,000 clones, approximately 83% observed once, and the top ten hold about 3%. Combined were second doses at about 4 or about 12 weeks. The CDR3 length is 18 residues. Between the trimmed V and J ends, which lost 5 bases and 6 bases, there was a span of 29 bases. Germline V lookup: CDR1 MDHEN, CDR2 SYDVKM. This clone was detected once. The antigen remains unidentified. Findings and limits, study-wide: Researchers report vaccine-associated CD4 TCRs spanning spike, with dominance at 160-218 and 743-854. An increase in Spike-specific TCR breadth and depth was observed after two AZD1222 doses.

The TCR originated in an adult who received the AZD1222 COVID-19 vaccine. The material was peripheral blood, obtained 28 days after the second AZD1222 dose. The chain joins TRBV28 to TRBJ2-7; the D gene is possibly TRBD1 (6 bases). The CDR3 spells CASSRTDYFTPPVGEQYF. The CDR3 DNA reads TGTGCCAGCAGTAGGACAGATTACTTCACACCGCCTGTTGGCGAGCAGTACTTC.